What follows describes a single TCR beta chain. Its antigen is not identified. These data originate in a study of T cell responses to AZD1222 COVID-19 vaccine. Study summary: Second-dose schedules of about 4 or about 12 weeks were combined. Regarding the study as a whole: A rise in Spike-specific TCR breadth and depth followed two AZD1222 doses. Clonal diversity was possibly underestimated, and the donors were mostly white British, with more females.

V shed 1 base, J shed 0 bases, and the junction held 1 base outside the gene matches. The CDR3 has 15 residues. Germline V lookup: CDR1 SEHNR, CDR2 FQNEAQ (reference sequence). Libraries were prepared by immunoSEQ multiplex PCR; TCRdb keeps only in-frame clonotypes and omits some of them. The repertoire has tens of thousands of clones, about 90% of them found once; the top ten carry 3% to 4%. The V gene is TRBV7-9, the J gene TRBJ2-7, with 9 bases fitting TRBD1. Source: peripheral blood, taken on day 0 of AZD1222 vaccination. The clonotype was recovered from an adult in good health. The CDR3 DNA sequence: TGTGCCAGCAGCTTAGGGACAGGGGCCTCCTACGAGCAGTACTTC. Protein sequence: CASSLGTGASYEQYF.